This T cell receptor (beta chain) was sequenced during a study of blood T cell repertoires in COVID-19. CDR1 and CDR2 from the germline V gene are SGHRS and YFSETQ. With V trimmed by 8 bases and J by 3 bases, 4 bases remained unmatched. This CDR3 is 12 amino acids long. Clinical histories supplied by participants themselves formed the basis of cohort assignment. Clones were read by immunoSEQ multiplex PCR, and TCRdb kept only the in-frame ones, dropping some. The table has roughly 430,000 clones, over 75% seen once; the top ten hold around 1.9%. This sequence originates from a middle-aged woman with acute COVID-19. Sample: PBMCs or T cells enriched from blood (not recorded which). This rearrangement joins TRBV5-1 to TRBJ2-7, with 8 bases fitting TRBD2. DNA of the CDR3: TGCGCCAGTTCCGGGACTAGCTACGAGCAGTACTTC. It codes for CASSGTSYEQYF.